Described below is a single TCR beta chain sequence and its context. This entry comes from a study of blood T cell repertoires in COVID-19. On the study more broadly: Acute-phase and convalescent COVID-19 samples originated in the United States, Italy and Spain. Sources were T cells, B-cell-depleted T cells, or PBMCs; the material itself was cDNA or gDNA.

This table comes from immunoSEQ multiplex PCR, and its TCRdb copy is limited to in-frame clones, with some not included. The sample consists of some 320,000 clones, more than 90% of them appearing once. V lost 3 bases, J lost 3 bases, and 4 bases stayed unmatched. The CDR3 contains 15 residues. CDR1 and CDR2 (germline): LGHNA, YNFKEQ. Participants were aged about 18 to 100 years, lived in over 20 US areas, and enrolled virtually. The sample consisted of PBMCs or T cells enriched from blood (not recorded which). The chain links TRBV4-2 to TRBJ2-5; 10 nucleotides agree with TRBD2. The receptor was derived from a man in his sixties who had recovered from COVID-19. CDR3 nucleotide sequence: TGTGCCAGCAGCCAGGCGAGCGGGGGGGAAGAGACCCAGTACTTC. It codes for CASSQASGGEETQYF.